This T cell receptor (beta chain) was sequenced for a study of fetal regulatory T cell absence and autoimmunity. The repertoire was sequenced with immunoSEQ multiplex PCR; TCRdb's copy has only in-frame clones and lacks some. The table has around 100,000 clones, 55% to 75% seen once. Looked up from germline, CDR1 is MNHEY and CDR2 is SMNVEV (reference sequence). The V end was cut by 2 bases, the J end by 3 bases, with 5 bases between. The CDR3 extends over 13 amino acids. This clone was recorded only once. The specimen sequenced was pancreas tissue. The TCR sequence derives from a male donor with IPEX syndrome. V usage is TRBV27 and J usage is TRBJ1-3; D gene ambiguous. As DNA, the CDR3 is TGTGCCAGCAGTTTAAATAATGGAAACACCATATATTTT. Translated: CASSLNNGNTIYF.